These 25 T cell receptor beta chains originate from one sample sequenced in a study of OX40 agonist ivuxolimab in advanced cancers. Some clones are missing from TCRdb's copy, which holds only in-frame ones; the method was immunoSEQ multiplex PCR. The sample consists of about 73,000 clones, around 90% of them appearing once. The sequenced sample was CD4+ or CD8+ T cells sorted from blood, obtained in a trial of the OX40 agonist ivuxolimab. Receptors originate from an adult with an advanced solid tumor such as melanoma, head and neck, liver or kidney cancer.

This clone was recorded only once. This chain connects TRBV30 to TRBJ1-4; TRBD1 aligns across 7 bases. The CDR3 runs to 14 residues. Germline V gene lookup returns CDR1 GTSNPN and CDR2 SVGIG (reference sequence). J lost 3 bases, V lost 3 bases, and 4 bases had no gene match. The CDR3 region has the DNA TGTGCCTGGAGCACAGGGGTGGCTAATGAAAAACTGTTTTTT. Encoded protein: CAWSTGVANEKLFF.

This clone came up once. The chain combines TRBV6-6 with TRBJ1-2; D ambiguous. The CDR3 length is 13 residues. V shed 10 bases and J shed 6 bases, with 18 bases lying between them. Germline-derived CDR1 and CDR2 are MNHNY and SVGAGI (reference sequence). The CDR3 nucleotides read TGTGCCATCCTAGAGGGCAGTTGGGATGGCTACACCTTC. Amino acid sequence: CAILEGSWDGYTF.

V gene TRBV7-2 combines with J gene TRBJ2-3, with 13 bases identical to TRBD2. Unmatched junction bases numbered 4, after V lost 5 bases and J lost 5 bases. The germline gives CDR1 SGHTA, CDR2 FQGNSA. The CDR3 is 15 amino acids. CDR3 in DNA: TGTGCCAGCAGCCAGACTAGCGGGAGGAGAGATACGCAGTATTTT. It yields the protein CASSQTSGRRDTQYF.

CDR3 bases: TGTGCCAGCAGCCGACCCCGGGGCAGCTCACAAGAGACCCAGTACTTC. Its translation is CASSRPRGSSQETQYF. The rearrangement links TRBV7-2 to TRBJ2-5; D tentatively reads TRBD1 or TRBD2 (5 bases each). V lost 5 bases to trimming and J lost 2 bases, with 18 bases between them. CDR1 is SGHTA, CDR2 FQGNSA, per germline. This CDR3 contains 16 residues.

This chain uses TRBV28 with TRBJ2-3, with TRBD2 identical over 7 bases. Germline V gives CDR1 MDHEN, CDR2 SYDVKM. J lost 4 bases, V lost 2 bases, and 6 bases had no gene match. The CDR3 sequence is 15 residues long. CDR3 nucleotides: TGTGCCAGCAGTTTAGCAGCTAGCGGTTCAGATACGCAGTATTTT. Its translation is CASSLAASGSDTQYF.

This chain uses TRBV18 with TRBJ1-1; D call uncertain. Germline CDR1 and CDR2: KGHSH and LQKENI. The CDR3 is made up of 12 amino acids. Trimming shortened V by 3 bases and J by 11 bases, and 13 bases separated the two germline ends. The DNA of the CDR3 is TGTGCCAGCTCACCGGAAAAGGGCGACGCTTTCTTT. This sequence encodes CASSPEKGDAFF.

This chain connects TRBV19 to TRBJ2-3; D is unresolved. V was shortened by 7 bases and J by 2 bases, with 10 bases between the two germline ends. The germline V gene encodes CDR1 LNHDA and CDR2 SQIVND (reference sequence). This CDR3 is 13 amino acids long. CDR3 amino acids: CASTDIFTDTQYF. CDR3 nucleotide sequence: TGTGCCAGTACCGACATTTTCACAGATACGCAGTATTTT.

The chain carries TRBV6-1 and TRBJ1-5, with D unresolved. This CDR3 is built from 13 residues. V dropped 6 bases and J dropped 5 bases, with 11 bases sitting between them. The V gene's germline CDR1 is MNHNS and CDR2 SASEGT. In DNA form, the CDR3 reads TGTGCCAGCAGCCCCGGGTGGGATCAGCCCCAGCATTTT. Its protein product is CASSPGWDQPQHF.

The rearrangement links TRBV15 to TRBJ2-1; D unresolved. The CDR3 totals 12 residues. V was pared by 4 bases and J by 9 bases, with 10 bases between. CDR1 is LNHNV and CDR2 is YYDKDF in the germline V gene (reference sequence). CDR3 in DNA: TGTGCCACCAGCAAAACTGTTGGTGAGCAGTTCTTC. It is translated as CATSKTVGEQFF.

The CDR3 protein is CASSITQGAGANVLTF. The CDR3 DNA is TGTGCCAGCAGCATTACTCAGGGGGCTGGGGCCAACGTCCTGACTTTC. The chain employs TRBV7-3 and TRBJ2-6; 7 bases align to TRBD1. This CDR3 contains 16 residues. The germline gives CDR1 SGHTA, CDR2 FQGTGA. After removal of 5 bases from V and 2 bases from J, the junction contained 6 bases not matched to a gene.

The chain links TRBV11-2 to TRBJ2-1; TRBD2 matches at 9 bases. The CDR3 extends over 17 amino acids. Germline CDR1 reads SGHAT; CDR2 reads FQNNGV. Unmatched junction bases numbered 3, after V lost 0 bases and J lost 0 bases. The CDR3: CASSLERAGGSYNEQFF. The CDR3, as DNA: TGTGCCAGCAGCTTAGAACGAGCGGGAGGCTCCTACAATGAGCAGTTCTTC.

The gene calls are TRBV28 and TRBJ1-4, with a possible D match to TRBD1 (5 bases). Between the trimmed V and J ends, which lost 6 bases and 14 bases, there was a span of 16 bases. The CDR3 runs 12 residues. Germline V gene lookup returns CDR1 MDHEN and CDR2 SYDVKM. CDR3 region: CASSMTRGSLFF. The CDR3 nucleotides are TGTGCCAGCAGCATGACAAGGGGTAGTCTGTTTTTT.

This CDR3 reads CASNLGGAGTQYF. The CDR3 DNA follows: TGTGCCAGCAACTTAGGGGGGGCTGGGACCCAGTACTTC. The V call is TRBV5-8, the J call TRBJ2-5; weak D call: TRBD2 (7 bases). Germline V gene sequence: CDR1 SGHTS, CDR2 YDEGEE. V was clipped by 6 bases and J by 7 bases, with 16 bases between them. The CDR3 extends over 13 amino acids.

The chain has TRBV28 and TRBJ1-2; 9 bases align to TRBD1. Germline V CDR1 and CDR2: MDHEN, SYDVKM. This CDR3 has 13 residues. V trimming: 3 bases; J trimming: 7 bases; junction bases outside the gene matches: 3. CDR3 bases: TGTGCCAGCAGTTTGGGACAGGGTCTTGGCTACACCTTC. Translated: CASSLGQGLGYTF.

This sequence joins TRBV18 and TRBJ2-5; D may be TRBD2 (5 bases). The CDR3 has 12 amino acids. Looked up from germline, CDR1 is KGHSH and CDR2 is LQKENI. Between the trimmed V and J ends, which lost 3 bases and 7 bases, there was a span of 9 bases. The DNA of the CDR3 is TGTGCCAGCTCACCTGGGAGCATGACCCAGTACTTC. Its protein is CASSPGSMTQYF. Using reference TRBV18 and TRBJ2-5 for the parts outside the CDR3, the full variable domain is NAGVMQNPRHLVRRRGQEARLRCSPMKGHSHVYWYRQLPEEGLKFMVYLQKENIIDESGMPKERFSAEFPKEGPSILRIQQVVRGDSAAYFCASSPGSMTQYFGPGTRLLVL.

A single count supports this clone. The chain combines TRBV7-3 with TRBJ2-3; D unresolved. The CDR3 runs to 13 residues. Looked up from germline, CDR1 is SGHTA and CDR2 is FQGTGA. With 3 bases removed from V and 5 bases from J, the gap between germline ends came to 9 bases. The CDR3: CASSFFHLDTQYF. The CDR3 DNA follows: TGTGCCAGCAGCTTCTTCCATTTAGATACGCAGTATTTT.

This chain uses TRBV4-1 with TRBJ2-7; possible D gene TRBD2, 6 bases. This CDR3 region has 14 residues. V lost 0 bases and J lost 6, with 12 bases in between. The germline CDR1 and CDR2 sequences are MGHRA and YSYEKL. The CDR3 DNA is TGCGCCAGCAGCCAAGATATACTAGCTGGCGAGCAGTACTTC. Residues: CASSQDILAGEQYF.

The V and J genes are TRBV19 and TRBJ1-4; D call uncertain. Germline values: CDR1 LNHDA, CDR2 SQIVND (reference sequence). Deletions cut 3 bases from V and 8 bases from J, with 13 bases between. The CDR3 extends over 14 amino acids. The DNA for the CDR3 is TGTGCCAGTAGTATTTTGGGCCGGGCAGAAAAACTGTTTTTT. Translating it yields CASSILGRAEKLFF.

The chain recombines TRBV5-1 with TRBJ2-5; D gene uncertain. CDR3 length: 14 residues. Germline CDR1 reads SGHRS; CDR2 reads YFSETQ. Trimming cost V 0 bases and J 5 bases, with 11 bases left between them. The CDR3 sequence is CASSLVLAWETQYF. The CDR3 region has the DNA TGCGCCAGCAGCTTGGTTTTAGCTTGGGAGACCCAGTACTTC.

The chain couples TRBV30 to TRBJ1-1; D ambiguous. V shed 4 bases and J shed 0 bases, with 15 bases lying between them. CDR3 length: 15 amino acids. The germline V gene encodes CDR1 GTSNPN and CDR2 SVGIG (reference sequence). As DNA, the CDR3 is TGTGCCTGGAAGGCAGATATTACCATGAACACTGAAGCTTTCTTT. It is translated as CAWKADITMNTEAFF.

This clone was counted only a few times. The chain joins TRBV7-2 to TRBJ2-7; 9 positions match TRBD1. CDR1 is SGHTA, CDR2 FQGNSA, per germline. V dropped 5 bases and J dropped 3; count of bases not matched to a gene: 5. The CDR3 sequence is 14 residues long. The CDR3 region has the DNA TGTGCCAGCAGCGGACCGACAGGGGGCTACGAGCAGTACTTC. This codes for CASSGPTGGYEQYF.

This rearrangement joins TRBV7-9 to TRBJ2-7, with TRBD1 matching over 8 bases. Germline V lookup: CDR1 SEHNR, CDR2 FQNEAQ (reference sequence). CDR3 length: 14 amino acids. The V segment lost 1 base and the J segment 7 bases; nucleotides outside the gene matches: 6. CDR3 sequence: CASSLGRGLKEQYF. The DNA of the CDR3 is TGTGCCAGCAGCTTAGGCAGGGGGCTTAAGGAGCAGTACTTC.

This sequence joins TRBV29-1 and TRBJ2-3, with D tentatively TRBD1 or TRBD2 (6 bases each). V lost 4 bases to trimming and J lost 3 bases, with 14 bases between them. This CDR3 has 14 residues. Germline assignment: CDR1 SQVTM and CDR2 ANQGSEA. The CDR3 region has the DNA TGCAGCGTTGCGAGGGGGGCGCGGACAGATACGCAGTATTTT. As protein: CSVARGARTDTQYF.

This sequence joins TRBV6-5 and TRBJ1-6, with D unresolved. Trimming cost V 2 bases and J 0 bases, with 5 bases left between them. This CDR3 spans 15 amino acids. The germline CDR1 and CDR2 sequences are MNHEY and SVGAGI. The CDR3: CASSYTNSYNSPLHF. The CDR3 coding sequence is TGTGCCAGCAGTTACACTAACTCCTATAATTCACCCCTCCACTTT.

The V and J genes are TRBV11-3 and TRBJ2-3, with 9 bases aligning to TRBD1. The ends lost 4 bases at V and 3 bases at J; junction bases unmatched: 5. The CDR3 contains 15 residues. Germline CDR1 is SGHNT and CDR2 is YENEEA. The CDR3 nucleotides read TGTGCCAGCAGCTCAAGACAGGGGGGGACAGATACGCAGTATTTT. Protein sequence: CASSSRQGGTDTQYF.